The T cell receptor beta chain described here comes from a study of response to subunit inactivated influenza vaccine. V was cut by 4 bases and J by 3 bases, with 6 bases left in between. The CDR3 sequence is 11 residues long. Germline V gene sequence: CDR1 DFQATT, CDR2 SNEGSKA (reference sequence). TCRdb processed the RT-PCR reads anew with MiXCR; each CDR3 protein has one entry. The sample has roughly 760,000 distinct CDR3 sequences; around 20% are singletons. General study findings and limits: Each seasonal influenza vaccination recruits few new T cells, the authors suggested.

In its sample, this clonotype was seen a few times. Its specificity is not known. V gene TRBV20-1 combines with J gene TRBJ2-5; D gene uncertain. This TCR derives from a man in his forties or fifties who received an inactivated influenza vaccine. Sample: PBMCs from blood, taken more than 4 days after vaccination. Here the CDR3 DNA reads TGCAGTGCTACCACCGAAGAGACCCAGTACTTC. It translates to CSATTEETQYF.